Below are 19 T cell receptor beta chains sequenced from a single sample in a study of OX40 agonist ivuxolimab in advanced cancers. The protocol was immunoSEQ multiplex PCR, while the TCRdb copy is restricted to in-frame clones and leaves out a portion. The data contain about 94,000 clones, around 86% of them singletons. The sequencing used CD4+ or CD8+ T cells sorted from blood, collected in a trial of the OX40 agonist ivuxolimab. These receptors all stem from an adult with an advanced solid tumor such as melanoma, head and neck, liver or kidney cancer.

The genes are TRBV7-8 and TRBJ2-2, with D unclear. The ends were cut back, 4 bases at V and 2 bases at J, with 5 bases in the middle. Germline V gene sequence: CDR1 SGHVS, CDR2 FQNEAQ. The CDR3 has 13 residues. This chain's CDR3 is CASSSANTGELFF. The CDR3 DNA sequence: TGTGCCAGCAGCTCAGCAAACACCGGGGAGCTGTTTTTT.

This chain uses TRBV19 with TRBJ1-1; tentatively, D is TRBD1 (5 bases). This CDR3 region has 14 residues. V was pared by 8 bases and J by 1 base, with 14 bases between. Looked up from germline, CDR1 is LNHDA and CDR2 is SQIVND (reference sequence). The DNA of the CDR3 is TGTGCCAGTCTTCTCCGGGGCCCGAACACTGAAGCTTTCTTT. It is translated as CASLLRGPNTEAFF. The entire variable domain, with the rest obtained from reference TRBV19 and TRBJ1-1, is as follows: DGGITQSPKYLFRKEGQNVTLSCEQNLNHDAMYWYRQDPGQGLRLIYYSQIVNDFQKGDIAEGYSVSREKKESFPLTVTSAQKNPTAFYLCASLLRGPNTEAFFGQGTRLTVV.

V gene TRBV5-8 combines with J gene TRBJ2-6; D unresolved. In germline, CDR1 is SGHTS, CDR2 YDEGEE. This CDR3 spans 15 amino acids. V was cut by 3 bases and J by 1 base, with 8 bases left in between. The CDR3 sequence: CASSWRRSGANVLTF. The CDR3 DNA reads TGTGCCAGCAGCTGGAGACGTTCTGGGGCCAACGTCCTGACTTTC.

Here the CDR3 reads CSVETGDTDTQYF. The CDR3 bases are TGCAGCGTTGAAACAGGGGACACAGATACGCAGTATTTT. The chain couples TRBV29-1 to TRBJ2-3; 7 bases are shared with TRBD1. J lost 2 bases, V lost 2 bases, and 1 base had no gene match. CDR1 is SQVTM and CDR2 is ANQGSEA in the germline V gene. The CDR3 covers 13 residues.

V and J are TRBV15 and TRBJ1-5; no clear D gene. The CDR3 has 15 amino acids. Germline V CDR1 and CDR2: LNHNV, YYDKDF (reference sequence). V was trimmed by 3 bases and J by 5 bases, leaving 14 bases between them. Written as DNA, the CDR3 is TGTGCCACCAGCAGGGAGGCCCCCGGAGATCAGCCCCAGCATTTT. Protein: CATSREAPGDQPQHF.

The chain carries TRBV5-4 and TRBJ2-5; maybe TRBD1 (6 bases). Trimming shortened V by 4 bases and J by 0 bases, and 13 bases separated the two germline ends. This CDR3 has 15 amino acids. The germline gives CDR1 SGHNT, CDR2 YYREEE (reference sequence). The CDR3 DNA sequence: TGTGCCAGCAGCCCGGTCACAGGGAACCAAGAGACCCAGTACTTC. It encodes CASSPVTGNQETQYF.

The chain joins TRBV2 to TRBJ1-3, with D possibly TRBD1 on 5 matching bases. Looked up from germline, CDR1 is SNHLY and CDR2 is FYNNEI. The CDR3 runs to 14 residues. Trimming left V 9 bases short and J 3 bases short, with 15 bases between. The CDR3 reads CASTEGTVGNTIYF. The CDR3 DNA reads as TGTGCCAGTACCGAAGGGACGGTTGGAAACACCATATATTTT.

This sequence joins TRBV5-4 and TRBJ2-3; 8 bases fit TRBD1. Germline CDR1 and CDR2: SGHNT and YYREEE (reference sequence). V trimming: 3 bases; J trimming: 1 base; junction bases outside the gene matches: 7. This CDR3 region has 16 residues. DNA for the CDR3: TGTGCCAGCAGCTCCGGAGGGACAGGCCGCACAGATACGCAGTATTTT. Encoded protein: CASSSGGTGRTDTQYF.

The rearrangement links TRBV11-2 to TRBJ1-2; TRBD1 matches 9 bases. This CDR3 comprises 15 residues. Per germline, CDR1 SGHAT and CDR2 FQNNGV. J was trimmed by 3 bases and V by 5 bases; bases with no gene match: 7. The CDR3 here is CASSQQTGGYYGYTF. The CDR3 region has the DNA TGTGCCAGCAGCCAACAGACAGGGGGGTACTATGGCTACACCTTC.

The J gene is TRBJ1-1, the V gene TRBV15, with a weak D call TRBD1 (6 bases). Germline CDR1 LNHNV, CDR2 YYDKDF (reference sequence). CDR3 size: 14 residues. V lost 0 bases and J 1 base, leaving 6 bases between the germline ends. CDR3 sequence reads: CATSRDRGNTEAFF. The CDR3 DNA is TGTGCCACCAGCAGAGACAGGGGGAACACTGAAGCTTTCTTT. Filled out from reference TRBV15 and TRBJ1-1, the complete variable domain reads DAMVIQNPRYQVTQFGKPVTLSCSQTLNHNVMYWYQQKSSQAPKLLFHYYDKDFNNEADTPDNFQSRRPNTSFCFLDIRSPGLGDTAMYLCATSRDRGNTEAFFGQGTRLTVV.

The chain links TRBV10-2 to TRBJ1-1, with unresolved D. The germline V gene has CDR1 WSHSY and CDR2 SAAADI. This CDR3 contains 16 residues. Deletions cut 2 bases from V and 1 base from J, with 14 bases between. Written as DNA, the CDR3 is TGCGCCAGCAGTGAGATGGGCGGGAGTTGGAACACTGAAGCTTTCTTT. This encodes CASSEMGGSWNTEAFF.

The chain carries TRBV11-2 and TRBJ2-1; no firm D call. V lost 1 base to trimming and J lost 0 bases, with 10 bases between them. This CDR3 has 16 residues. Germline V gene lookup returns CDR1 SGHAT and CDR2 FQNNGV. CDR3 DNA sequence: TGTGCCAGCAGCTTAGTTGCAAAGAGCTCCTACAATGAGCAGTTCTTC. It translates to CASSLVAKSSYNEQFF. The full variable domain, with the rest looked up from reference TRBV11-2 and TRBJ2-1, is EAGVAQSPRYKIIEKRQSVAFWCNPISGHATLYWYQQILGQGPKLLIQFQNNGVVDDSQLPKDRFSAERLKGVDSTLKIQPAKLEDSAVYLCASSLVAKSSYNEQFFGPGTRLTVL.

The CDR3 DNA reads as TGTGCCAGCAGCGGTGACAGATACTATGGCTACACCTTC. This sequence encodes CASSGDRYYGYTF. The chain employs TRBV7-2 and TRBJ1-2, with a tentative D call TRBD1 (5 bases). Germline V gene lookup returns CDR1 SGHTA and CDR2 FQGNSA. The V and J ends lost 5 bases and 3 bases respectively, with 10 bases between them. The CDR3 extends over 13 amino acids. The variable domain in full, with the rest retrieved from reference TRBV7-2 and TRBJ1-2, is GAGVSQSPSNKVTEKGKDVELRCDPISGHTALYWYRQSLGQGLEFLIYFQGNSAPDKSGLPSDRFSAERTGGSVSTLTIQRTQQEDSAVYLCASSGDRYYGYTFGSGTRLTVV.

The chain recombines TRBV5-8 with TRBJ1-5; possible D gene TRBD1, 5 bases. Germline V gene data show CDR1 as SGHTS and CDR2 as YDEGEE. This CDR3 has 17 amino acids. Trimming cost V 4 bases and J 1 base, with 18 bases left between them. Here the CDR3 DNA reads TGTGCCAGCAGCCGACATGAACCTCGACAGAGCAATCAGCCCCAGCATTTT. This codes for CASSRHEPRQSNQPQHF.

The chain links TRBV6-1 to TRBJ1-3; D unresolved. V was pared by 7 bases and J by 1 base, with 14 bases between. CDR3 length equals 15 residues. From germline, CDR1 is MNHNS and CDR2 SASEGT. As DNA, the CDR3 is TGTGCCAGCACGGCCCGGGCGGCGTCTGGAAACACCATATATTTT. Translating it yields CASTARAASGNTIYF.

The rearrangement uses TRBV21-1 and TRBJ2-7; the table's TRBD1 call for D was not verified on the DNA. TRBV21-1 is assigned pseudogene status. CDR3 length: 15 amino acids. As DNA, the CDR3 is TGTGCCAGCAGCAACCGGGACAGGGCCAGGTACGAGCAGTACTTC. Translation gives CASSNRDRARYEQYF.

The chain links TRBV7-2 to TRBJ2-7; D is unclear. Trimming removed 3 bases from V and 2 bases from J, with 5 bases in between. Germline loops: CDR1 SGHTA, CDR2 FQGNSA. CDR3 length: 12 amino acids. In DNA form, the CDR3 reads TGTGCCAGCAGCTTGGAGACCTACGAGCAGTACTTC. Protein sequence: CASSLETYEQYF.

J is TRBJ1-6 and V is TRBV6-1; D remains ambiguous. Deletions cut 4 bases from V and 9 bases from J, with 13 bases between. The germline V gene has CDR1 MNHNS and CDR2 SASEGT. This CDR3 has 14 amino acids. CDR3 DNA sequence: TGTGCCAGCAGTGTCGGCAGTCGAGGTTCACCCCTCCACTTT. This sequence encodes CASSVGSRGSPLHF.

This clone was seen a few times. The chain joins TRBV5-4 to TRBJ2-7, with 10 bases identical to TRBD2. The CDR3 extends over 15 amino acids. The V and J ends lost 0 bases and 2 bases, in that order; junction bases with no gene match: 2. Germline CDR1 and CDR2: SGHNT and YYREEE (reference sequence). This chain's CDR3 is CASSLEGLAAYEQYF. CDR3 in DNA: TGTGCCAGCAGCTTGGAAGGACTAGCGGCCTACGAGCAGTACTTC. Together with reference TRBV5-4 and TRBJ2-7, the CDR3 gives the full variable domain: ETGVTQSPTHLIKTRGQQVTLRCSSQSGHNTVSWYQQALGQGPQFIFQYYREEENGRGNFPPRFSGLQFPNYSSELNVNALELDDSALYLCASSLEGLAAYEQYFGPGTRLTVT.